This TCR beta chain was obtained from a study of Ad26.COV2.S vaccination and SARS-CoV-2 variants. CDR3 size: 15 residues. Between the trimmed V and J ends, which lost 5 bases and 4 bases, there was a span of 17 bases. Germline values: CDR1 LNHNV, CDR2 YYDKDF (reference sequence). This clone turned up a few times. Here immunoSEQ multiplex PCR was the method, and the copy in TCRdb shows in-frame clones only, minus some. The sample consists of about 350,000 clones, under 95% of them appearing once. Sequencing used peripheral blood, obtained after recovery from COVID-19. J is TRBJ1-1 and V is TRBV15, with TRBD1 as a possible D gene (6 bases). This sequence originates from a human donor who had recovered from COVID-19. The CDR3 loop is CATSGYTGTGTEAFF. The CDR3 nucleotides are TGTGCCACCAGCGGATACACAGGGACGGGCACTGAAGCTTTCTTT.